These 23 T cell receptor beta chains were all obtained from the same sample, sequenced in a study of blood T cell repertoires in COVID-19. Generated by immunoSEQ multiplex PCR, the TCRdb table keeps only in-frame clones and is missing some. The repertoire holds a few hundred thousand clones, with about 90% as singletons. Sequences were obtained from peripheral blood. These receptors were taken from a man aged 40-55 years with active or convalescent COVID-19.

CDR3 sequence reads: CASSSLLAGDLTGELFF. In DNA, the CDR3 is TGTGCCAGCAGTTCACTGTTAGCGGGGGACCTCACCGGGGAGCTGTTTTTT. This sequence joins TRBV27 and TRBJ2-2, with 9 positions matching TRBD2. This CDR3 is 17 amino acids long. The junction had 10 bases not matched to a gene; V was cut back by 4 bases and J by 4 bases. Germline V gives CDR1 MNHEY, CDR2 SMNVEV (reference sequence).

The rearrangement uses TRBV28 and TRBJ1-2, with TRBD1 matching 9 bases. Unmatched junction bases numbered 12, after V lost 6 bases and J lost 4 bases. The CDR3 runs to 16 residues. Germline V lookup: CDR1 MDHEN, CDR2 SYDVKM. CDR3 coding DNA: TGTGCCAGCAGCCCCCTCGGGGGACAGGGCCTCTATGGCTACACCTTC. Amino acid sequence: CASSPLGGQGLYGYTF.

V usage is TRBV18 and J usage is TRBJ2-2; D ambiguous. The CDR3 spans 12 residues. Germline values: CDR1 KGHSH, CDR2 LQKENI. With 4 bases removed from V and 7 bases from J, the gap between germline ends came to 7 bases. The CDR3 loop reads CASSQSLGELFF. CDR3 nucleotide sequence: TGTGCCAGCTCACAAAGCCTCGGGGAGCTGTTTTTT.

With regard to this clone: The germline gene is not matched at one end of the junction; a read error may be the cause. The chain couples TRBV7-7 to TRBJ2-2; 10 positions match TRBD2. The length of the CDR3 is 15 residues. Germline loops: CDR1 SSHAT, CDR2 FNYEAQ (reference sequence). The DNA of the CDR3 is TGTGCTAGCAGCCAGCGGGAGGGGAACACCGGGGAGCTGTTTTTT. The encoded protein is CASSQREGNTGELFF.

The chain links TRBV29-1 to TRBJ1-2, with D maybe TRBD1 (5 bases). The ends were cut back, 4 bases at V and 0 bases at J, with 15 bases in the middle. This CDR3 comprises 15 residues. Germline CDR1 SQVTM, CDR2 ANQGSEA. DNA for the CDR3: TGCAGCGTTGCCCCCCCCAGGGTGGCTAACTATGGCTACACCTTC. Its protein product is CSVAPPRVANYGYTF.

The chain's CDR3 is CASSLTQLMNTEAFF. In DNA, the CDR3 is TGTGCCAGCAGCTTAACACAGCTCATGAACACTGAAGCTTTCTTT. The rearrangement uses TRBV11-2 and TRBJ1-1; D is undetermined. Germline CDR1 and CDR2: SGHAT and FQNNGV. This CDR3 comprises 15 residues. Deletions cut 2 bases from V and 0 bases from J, with 10 bases between.

A few counts support this clone. CDR3: CASSLGRTNEKLFF. The CDR3 coding sequence is TGTGCCAGCAGCCTAGGGAGAACTAATGAAAAACTGTTTTTT. This chain joins TRBV3-1 (or the pseudogene TRBV3-2) and TRBJ1-4, with D uncertain. This CDR3 contains 14 residues. CDR1 is LGHDT, CDR2 YNNKEL, per germline (reference sequence). Trimming shortened V by 4 bases and J by 1 base, and 7 bases separated the two germline ends.

The table lists this clone with a count of one. The V call is TRBV6-5, the J call TRBJ1-1, with 7 bases lining up with TRBD1. V trimming: 6 bases; J trimming: 1 base; junction bases outside the gene matches: 5. The CDR3 consists of 14 residues. CDR1 and CDR2 (germline): MNHEY, SVGAGI. This CDR3 reads CASRRRTGNTEAFF. Here the CDR3 DNA reads TGTGCCAGCAGGAGAAGGACAGGGAACACTGAAGCTTTCTTT.

This chain connects TRBV5-1 to TRBJ1-2, with D perhaps matching TRBD1 (5 bases). Germline V gene data show CDR1 as SGHRS and CDR2 as YFSETQ. The CDR3 extends over 14 amino acids. V lost 7 bases and J lost 4, with 17 bases in between. CDR3 residues: CASSLRDGSYGYTF. In nucleotides, the CDR3 is TGCGCCAGCTCACTCAGGGACGGGAGCTATGGCTACACCTTC. Full variable domain (outside the CDR3, taken from reference TRBV5-1 and TRBJ1-2): KAGVTQTPRYLIKTRGQQVTLSCSPISGHRSVSWYQQTPGQGLQFLFEYFSETQRNKGNFPGRFSGRQFSNSRSEMNVSTLELGDSALYLCASSLRDGSYGYTFGSGTRLTVV.

In nucleotides, the CDR3 is TGCGCCAGCAGTGAGTCGAGTGGTTCCTACAATGAGCAGTTCTTC. Translated, it gives CASSESSGSYNEQFF. This chain uses TRBV10-2 with TRBJ2-1; D is undetermined. This CDR3 is built from 15 residues. Germline V CDR1 and CDR2: WSHSY, SAAADI. With 0 bases removed from V and 1 base from J, the gap between germline ends came to 7 bases.

This clone came up a few times. The chain uses TRBV19 and TRBJ1-1; 8 bases line up with TRBD1. Losses at the gene ends were 6 bases for V and 7 bases for J; bases not matched to a gene: 4. The CDR3 covers 12 residues. CDR1 LNHDA and CDR2 SQIVND come from the germline V gene (reference sequence). Here the CDR3 DNA reads TGTGCCAGTAGGACAGGGGCAAATGAAGCTTTCTTT. Amino acids: CASRTGANEAFF. Full variable domain (rest looked up from reference TRBV19 and TRBJ1-1): DGGITQSPKYLFRKEGQNVTLSCEQNLNHDAMYWYRQDPGQGLRLIYYSQIVNDFQKGDIAEGYSVSREKKESFPLTVTSAQKNPTAFYLCASRTGANEAFFGQGTRLTVV.

The chain has TRBV6-5 and TRBJ2-3; 16 nucleotides align to TRBD2. The CDR3 covers 16 residues. Germline V lookup: CDR1 MNHEY, CDR2 SVGAGI. V was clipped by 4 bases and J by 3 bases; unmatched bases: 1. The CDR3 DNA reads as TGTGCCAGCAGTTCGGGACTAGCGGGAGGGACAGATACGCAGTATTTT. Protein product: CASSSGLAGGTDTQYF.

In nucleotides, the CDR3 is TGTGCCAGCAGGGAGGGACCACCGGCCGAGCAGTACTTC. Translating gives CASREGPPAEQYF. V usage is TRBV28 and J usage is TRBJ2-7; perhaps TRBD2 as D (6 bases). The germline gives CDR1 MDHEN, CDR2 SYDVKM. V dropped 6 bases and J dropped 6 bases, with 15 bases sitting between them. The CDR3 runs 13 residues.

This rearrangement joins TRBV11-2 to TRBJ1-4, with 9 bases lining up with TRBD1. CDR1 and CDR2 (germline): SGHAT, FQNNGV. Trimming cost V 4 bases and J 10 bases; bases outside gene matches: 10. The CDR3 has 15 amino acids. CDR3 coding DNA: TGTGCCAGCAGCTCCCCGGGCAGGGACAGGGCAAAACTGTTTTTT. It codes for CASSSPGRDRAKLFF.

The chain carries TRBV18 and TRBJ2-1; tentative D call: TRBD1 (6 bases). Germline CDR1 is KGHSH and CDR2 is LQKENI. The CDR3 is 15 amino acids. V was trimmed by 0 bases and J by 4 bases, leaving 10 bases between them. CDR3 nucleotide sequence: TGTGCCAGCTCACCACCGTCAGGGGCTTACAATGAGCAGTTCTTC. Translating it yields CASSPPSGAYNEQFF.

The V call is TRBV18, the J call TRBJ1-5; possible D gene TRBD1, 5 bases. The V gene's germline CDR1 is KGHSH and CDR2 LQKENI. V lost 6 bases and J 6 bases, leaving 15 bases between the germline ends. This CDR3 comprises 14 residues. The CDR3 protein is CASSPQQGGQPQHF. DNA for the CDR3: TGTGCCAGCTCCCCCCAGCAGGGTGGTCAGCCCCAGCATTTT. Variable domain in full (rest from reference TRBV18 and TRBJ1-5): NAGVMQNPRHLVRRRGQEARLRCSPMKGHSHVYWYRQLPEEGLKFMVYLQKENIIDESGMPKERFSAEFPKEGPSILRIQQVVRGDSAAYFCASSPQQGGQPQHFGDGTRLSIL.

This clone was seen just once. The chain combines TRBV7-6 with TRBJ2-7, with 7 bases aligning to TRBD1. V was pared by 5 bases and J by 2 bases, with 12 bases of the junction left unmatched. Germline V lookup: CDR1 SGHVS, CDR2 FNYEAQ. The CDR3 is 16 amino acids. The chain's CDR3 is CASSPKIRGQPYEQYF. The CDR3 region has the DNA TGTGCCAGCAGCCCCAAAATCCGGGGACAGCCCTACGAGCAGTACTTC.

This chain links TRBV10-1 with TRBJ1-5; weak D call: TRBD1 (5 bases). Germline assignment: CDR1 WNHNN and CDR2 SYGVQD (reference sequence). V was cut by 8 bases and J by 2 bases, with 22 bases left in between. This CDR3 has 17 amino acids. This CDR3 reads CASANPLKGACNQPQHF. As DNA, the CDR3 is TGCGCCAGCGCCAACCCGTTAAAAGGGGCCTGCAATCAGCCCCAGCATTTT.

This chain links TRBV11-1 with TRBJ1-4; 7 nucleotides agree with TRBD1. Germline V lookup: CDR1 SGHAT, CDR2 FQDESV (reference sequence). The J segment lost 13 bases and the V segment lost 4 bases, leaving 9 bases of the junction unmatched. The CDR3 sequence is 13 residues long. The CDR3 bases are TGTGCCAGCAGCTCAGGACGGGGACAGTTACTGTTTTTT. Translated: CASSSGRGQLLFF.

J is TRBJ2-7 and V is TRBV19; D is unresolved. V lost 0 bases, J lost 0 bases, and 12 bases lay in between. Germline CDR1 LNHDA, CDR2 SQIVND (reference sequence). This CDR3 comprises 16 residues. CDR3: CASSIEYGTPSYEQYF. CDR3 DNA sequence: TGTGCCAGTAGTATAGAGTACGGTACCCCCTCCTACGAGCAGTACTTC.

CDR3 nucleotides: TGTGCCAGCAGCGTGACTAACACTGAAGCTTTCTTT. This codes for CASSVTNTEAFF. The chain recombines TRBV9 with TRBJ1-1, with D unresolved. The CDR3 consists of 12 residues. The germline CDR1 and CDR2 sequences are SGDLS and YYNGEE. Deletions cut 2 bases from V and 2 bases from J, with 4 bases between. The full variable domain, in which reference TRBV9 and TRBJ1-1 provide the parts outside the CDR3, is DSGVTQTPKHLITATGQRVTLRCSPRSGDLSVYWYQQSLDQGLQFLIQYYNGEERAKGNILERFSAQQFPDLHSELNLSSLELGDSALYFCASSVTNTEAFFGQGTRLTVV.

This chain joins TRBV30 and TRBJ1-1, with unresolved D. The CDR3 has 12 amino acids. CDR1 and CDR2 (germline): GTSNPN, SVGIG (reference sequence). Trimming removed 5 bases from V and 1 base from J, with 8 bases in between. The CDR3 loop is CAWAGWNTEAFF. CDR3 DNA sequence: TGTGCCTGGGCCGGGTGGAACACTGAAGCTTTCTTT.

This rearrangement joins TRBV21-1 to TRBJ1-6. TRBV21-1 is marked as a pseudogene. This CDR3 spans 17 amino acids. CDR3 sequence: CASSKLGDGENPSPLHF. The CDR3 coding sequence is TGTGCCAGCAGCAAATTGGGAGACGGGGAAAACCCGTCACCCCTCCACTTT.